This T cell receptor beta chain was captured by sequencing in a study of cytomegalovirus exposure and HLA in healthy donors (TCRdb year 2017). As for the study more broadly: An earlier analysis of around 600 of the donors reported 250 to 350 Gb of sequence data and around 120 million unique TCR beta sequences from 150 million to 200 million T cells. Roughly 300 gigabases of sequencing data and some 85 million unique TCR sequences were included in an early release covering several hundred HLA-typed donors. The genetic ancestry cluster associated with self-reported Caucasian donors included approximately 85% of the roughly 400 genotyped donors. The study aimed to test whether signatures of past pathogen exposure could be identified by cataloging public T cell receptors. The T cell repertoires of some 670 subjects were profiled by immunosequencing and related to cytomegalovirus serostatus. Along with the roughly 670-subject first cohort, a separate validation cohort of over 90 different subjects was used. High-throughput TCR immunosequencing, statistical association of individual TCRs with disease status, and machine learning were combined to predict cytomegalovirus infection status. In a later analysis, previously published TCR beta repertoires from fewer than 750 donors were re-analyzed and high-resolution HLA genotyping was added so that TCR occurrence patterns could be studied. The later analysis used no new phenotypic data to find candidate immune exposures, relying instead on TCR beta sequences and their occurrence across donors. An earlier analysis of more than 450 of the donors used high-throughput TCR beta sequencing to judge whether each TCR beta V gene segment behaved as functional or pseudogenic. Donor age, sex, ethnicity and CMV serostatus were compiled together with the repertoire data. In a later genetic analysis, genome-wide SNP genotypes for about 55% of the roughly 700 donors were used, and that subset was treated as a discovery cohort. Every repertoire in the discovery cohort had been generated on one and the same sequencing platform. Both class I and class II loci were covered by HLA typing, at four-digit resolution. Typing coverage varied by locus: about 629-640 donors for A, B, C, DRB1 and DQB1; roughly 560 for DQA1; 606 for DPA1; fewer than 480 for DPB1. Because of strong linkage in the cohort, roughly five DR-DQ haplotypes were treated as single units for association and clustering. Across approximately 400 genotyped donors of the cohort, an average of roughly 230,000 unique TCR beta nucleotide sequences per donor were sequenced, and 15% to 20% of those sequences were non-productive.

Findings and caveats that apply to the study as a whole: According to a later analysis, most CMV-associated TCR beta chains appeared to be HLA-restricted, and the HLA associations seemed to be driven largely by CMV exposure. Some IMGT-functional V segments, including TRBV6-2 and TRBV6-3, could not be told apart with the 87-base-pair reads, so those segments were excluded. Compared with the 666-donor mean, donors in an Asian-associated ancestry cluster had fewer N-insertions in productive TCRs, according to a later genetic analysis. Broadly in line with IMGT annotations, most TCR beta V segments showed up in productive rearrangements about 87% or about 30% of the time in an earlier analysis of a few hundred of the donors. This cohort had only TCR beta chains sequenced, and the lack of alpha or paired-chain data limited which features could be detected. Because HLA typing was missing for some donors at each locus, association tests included only the typed subset. The study listed 150 to 200 TCR beta chains as associated with cytomegalovirus. A later analysis found that TCR association rates varied across HLA loci, with DRB1 alleles showing the most associated TCRs and HLA-C alleles the fewest. In a later analysis, 15,000 to 20,000 TCR beta sequences were associated with specific HLA alleles at a false discovery rate of 0.05. Assigning TCR associations to individual alleles was difficult when HLA alleles, especially DR and DQ, strongly co-occurred. A further reported finding was that TCR beta sequences accurately predicted the HLA-A and HLA-B alleles for most subjects in the first cohort. In both the original and validation cohorts, the classifier was reported to diagnose cytomegalovirus status with high specificity and sensitivity. An association between a missense DCLRE1C variant and V-gene and J-gene trimming of TCR beta chains was found in a later genetic analysis and replicated in an independent cohort. The authors suggested that the approach could potentially be extended to other disease states and immunological phenotypes. Across donors, most TCR sequences were observed very rarely, whereas some public TCRs were present in many individuals. In a later analysis, several top co-occurrence clusters were reported to appear linked to parvovirus B19, influenza, CMV and Epstein-Barr virus. In a later analysis, HLA-associated TCR beta chains were found to be more clonally expanded and to have lower generation probabilities than equally common non-associated chains. Because counts were too low, roughly 16 rarely observed V segments, including chromosome 9 orphons, were excluded from the earlier analysis of several hundred of the donors. Correlated functional status among segregating V segments might be attributable to linkage disequilibrium, but an unknown experimental factor could not be ruled out. The presence/absence analyses assumed that sequencing depth was roughly uniform across donors, and that assumption may not be true. A group of highly shared sequence variants was considered likely to be a technical artifact of the sequencing pipeline. CMV serostatus was the only immune exposure information available for the cohort. In vitro tests confirmed that three of the cytomegalovirus-associated TCR beta chains recognize cytomegalovirus antigens.

The germline V gene encodes CDR1 MGHRA and CDR2 YSYEKL. Germline trimming amounts to 4 bases on V and 2 bases on J, with 2 as the count of junction bases outside the gene matches. There are 14 amino acids in the CDR3, from cysteine to phenylalanine inclusive. The kept DNA is CDR3 alone, 42 bases in frame from the first base. As concerns this clone: The antigen this receptor binds is unknown. Base qualities are not provided; no much larger clone lies one nucleotide away.

Receptor amplification or capture employed the immunoSEQ multiplex PCR assay. For the multiplex PCR, a mixture combining 60 forward primers for TCR Vbeta segments and 13 reverse primers for TCR Jbeta segments was used. A multiplex PCR assay on genomic DNA amplified the CDR3 region of rearranged TCR beta genes. On the Illumina HiSeq System, the amplified TCR beta libraries were sequenced as 87-base-pair reads. In the authors' own workflow: A later analysis tallied 80 million to 95 million unique TCR beta chains across the 660 or so repertoires, and about 12 million of those chains were shared by two or more donors. A nearest-neighbor algorithm error-corrected the raw reads and collapsed the reads into unique sequences, merging closely related sequences to remove PCR and sequencing errors. CDR3 sequences were aligned to IMGT reference sequences to assign V, D and J gene segments. For a sequence to be retained, at least a six-nucleotide match to both a V gene segment and a J gene segment was required. A rearrangement was called productive if the CDR3 had no stop codons and remained in frame with V and J, and every other rearrangement was called non-productive. CDR3 was defined by IMGT convention, running from the second conserved V-encoded cysteine to the conserved J-encoded phenylalanine. The earlier analysis of a few hundred of the donors excluded any sequence lacking an unambiguous match to a single V gene segment. In an earlier analysis of about 590 of the donors, a V segment was called functional when productive rearrangements were above 56.7%, and segregating when the standard deviation between donors exceeded 5%. To diagnose cytomegalovirus status from the catalog of TCR beta chain sequences, a statistical classification framework was built. A later analysis assigned V and J genes by comparing TCR nucleotide sequences with IMGT/GENE-DB human TR gene sequences. A later analysis assigned CDR3 sequences and most-parsimonious VDJ recombination scenarios with the TCRdist pipeline. In a later analysis, each TCR beta chain was defined by its CDR3 amino acid sequence together with its V-gene family, and reads without a unique V-gene family were excluded. In a later analysis, 450 to 600 highly shared, low-generation-probability nucleotide sequences were removed to address suspected cross-contamination and a sequencing artifact. In a later analysis, a clonal expansion index was calculated for each public chain from normalized within-repertoire ranks of inferred template counts. A later analysis computed generation probabilities with a VDJ recombination model fitted to out-of-frame rearrangements, and checked the results against IGoR. In a later analysis, TCR-TCR, TCR-HLA and TCR-CMV co-occurrence was scored with hypergeometric tests, and a repertoire-size bias correction was applied to TCR pairs. A later analysis estimated false discovery rates by permuting HLA or CMV assignments 20 times. A later analysis grouped co-occurring TCRs with DBSCAN, adding TCRdist sequence similarity when clustering within HLA-allele-positive subsets. Repertoires with fewer than 30,000 or more than 120,000 public chains were left out of co-occurrence clustering, as were five repertoires with anomalous nucleotide sharing. TCRdb retrieved this table from immuneACCESS and kept in-frame rearrangements only. Not all clones are present; in checked studies, unresolved V genes account for under half, and no reason is known for the remainder. The DNA gave D and trimming, while V, J and clone size come from that table. This sample is represented by 150,000 to 200,000 clones; roughly 85% of them were singletons. Of the sample, approximately 9.4% is held by the ten largest clones.

The cohort was made up of hundreds of healthy bone marrow donors. At the time of sampling, every cohort member was nominally healthy, though immune exposures that went unrecorded were likely present. The donor tested CMV seropositive and was one of the 289 seropositive cohort members. A peripheral blood sample was provided by each donor, and peripheral blood mononuclear cells were used for TCR beta sequencing. The Qiagen DNeasy Blood Extraction Kit was used to extract genomic DNA from the blood cell samples. This clonotype was obtained from a man younger than 35 in good health and CMV-seropositive. The rearranged chain carries TRBV4-1 and TRBJ1-2; 9 central bases correspond to TRBD1. The sample taken for sequencing was PBMCs. The bases read TGCGCCAGCAGCCGAGGACAGGGGAACTATGGCTACACCTTC. Translated, it reads CASSRGQGNYGYTF.